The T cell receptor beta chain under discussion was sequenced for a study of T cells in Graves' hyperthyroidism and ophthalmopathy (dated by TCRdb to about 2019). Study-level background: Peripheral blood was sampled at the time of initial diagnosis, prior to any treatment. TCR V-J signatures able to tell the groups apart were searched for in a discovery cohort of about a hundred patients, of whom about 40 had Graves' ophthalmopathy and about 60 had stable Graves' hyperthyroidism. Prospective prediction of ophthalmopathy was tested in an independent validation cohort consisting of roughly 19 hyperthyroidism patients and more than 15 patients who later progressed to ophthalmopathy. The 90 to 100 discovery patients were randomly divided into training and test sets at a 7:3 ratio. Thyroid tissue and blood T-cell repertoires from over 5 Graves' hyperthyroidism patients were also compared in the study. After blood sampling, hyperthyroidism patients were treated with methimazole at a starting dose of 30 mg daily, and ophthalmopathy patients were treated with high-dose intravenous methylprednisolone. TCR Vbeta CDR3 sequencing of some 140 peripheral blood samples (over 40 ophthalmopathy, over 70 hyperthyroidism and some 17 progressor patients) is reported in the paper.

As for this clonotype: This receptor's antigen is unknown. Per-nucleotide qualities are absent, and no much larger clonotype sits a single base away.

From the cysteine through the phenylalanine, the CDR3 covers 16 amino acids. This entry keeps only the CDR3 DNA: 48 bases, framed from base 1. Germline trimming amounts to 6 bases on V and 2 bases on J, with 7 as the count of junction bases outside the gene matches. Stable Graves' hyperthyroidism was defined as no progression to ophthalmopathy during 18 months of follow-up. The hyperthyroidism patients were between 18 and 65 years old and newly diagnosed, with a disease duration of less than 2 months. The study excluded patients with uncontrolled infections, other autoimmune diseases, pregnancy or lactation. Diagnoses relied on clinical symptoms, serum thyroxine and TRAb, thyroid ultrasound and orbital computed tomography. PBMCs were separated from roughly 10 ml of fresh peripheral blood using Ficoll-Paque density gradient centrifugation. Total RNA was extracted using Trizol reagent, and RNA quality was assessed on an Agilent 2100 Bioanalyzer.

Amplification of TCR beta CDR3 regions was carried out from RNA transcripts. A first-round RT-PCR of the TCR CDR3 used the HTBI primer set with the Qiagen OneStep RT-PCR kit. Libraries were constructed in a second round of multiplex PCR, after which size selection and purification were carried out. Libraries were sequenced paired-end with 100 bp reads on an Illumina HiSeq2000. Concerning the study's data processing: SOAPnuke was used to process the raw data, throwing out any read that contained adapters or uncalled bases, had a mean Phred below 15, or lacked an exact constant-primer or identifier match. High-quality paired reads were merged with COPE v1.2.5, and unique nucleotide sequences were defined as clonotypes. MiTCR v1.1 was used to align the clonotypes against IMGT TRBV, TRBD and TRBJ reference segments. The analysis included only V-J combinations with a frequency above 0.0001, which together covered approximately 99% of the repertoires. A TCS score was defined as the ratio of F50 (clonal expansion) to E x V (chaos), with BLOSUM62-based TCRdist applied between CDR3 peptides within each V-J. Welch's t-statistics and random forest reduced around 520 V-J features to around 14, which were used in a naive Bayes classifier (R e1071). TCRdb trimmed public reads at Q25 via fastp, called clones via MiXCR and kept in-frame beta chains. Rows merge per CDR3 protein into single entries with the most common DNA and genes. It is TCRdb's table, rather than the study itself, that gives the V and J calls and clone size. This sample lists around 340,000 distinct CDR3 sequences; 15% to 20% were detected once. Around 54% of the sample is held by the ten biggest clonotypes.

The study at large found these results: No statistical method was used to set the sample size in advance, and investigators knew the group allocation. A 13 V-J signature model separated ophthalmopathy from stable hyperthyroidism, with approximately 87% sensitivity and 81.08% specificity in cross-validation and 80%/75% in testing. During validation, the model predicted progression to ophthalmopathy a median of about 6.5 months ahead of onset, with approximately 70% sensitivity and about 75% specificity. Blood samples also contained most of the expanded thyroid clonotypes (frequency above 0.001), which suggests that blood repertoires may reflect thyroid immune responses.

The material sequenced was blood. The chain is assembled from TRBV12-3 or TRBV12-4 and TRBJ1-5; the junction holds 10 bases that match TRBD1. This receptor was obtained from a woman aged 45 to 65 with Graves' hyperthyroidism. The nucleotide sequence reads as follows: TGTGCCAGCAGCCTCGGGACAGGGGCGGGCAATCAGCCCCAGCATTTT. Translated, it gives CASSLGTGAGNQPQHF.